The 10 T cell receptor beta chains given below trace back to one sample, sequenced in a study of patients and donors after allogeneic stem cell transplantation. TCRdb called the RT-PCR reads again in MiXCR, with one record for every CDR3 protein. The sample includes about 410,000 distinct CDR3 sequences, more than 15% of them seen just once. The sample was blood, either unsorted or a sorted T cell fraction (not recorded which). These receptor sequences come from a human donor who was either an allogeneic HSCT recipient or a stem cell or donor lymphocyte infusion donor (not recorded which). It is not recorded whose cells these are; they may come from a transplant donor.

This clonotype was observed a handful of times. Here the CDR3 reads CASSPGTIEAFF. For the CDR3, the DNA is TGCGCCAGCAGCCCCGGGACAATCGAAGCTTTCTTT. This chain joins TRBV4-1 and TRBJ1-1, with D tentatively TRBD1 (6 bases). The germline V and J ends were trimmed by 4 bases and 8 bases, with 11 bases remaining between them. The CDR3 contains 12 residues. Germline loops: CDR1 MGHRA, CDR2 YSYEKL.

This chain links TRBV7-2 with TRBJ2-2; D is unclear. Germline CDR1 SGHTA, CDR2 FQGNSA. The CDR3 runs to 13 residues. Trimming shortened V by 5 bases and J by 6 bases, and 10 bases separated the two germline ends. The chain's CDR3 is CASSPTVPGELFF. The CDR3 nucleotides read TGTGCCAGCAGCCCAACTGTTCCCGGGGAGCTGTTTTTT.

This clonotype was seen many times. The chain has TRBV5-1 and TRBJ1-2, with 9 bases lining up with TRBD1. The trim removed 3 bases at V and 5 bases at J, leaving 8 bases unmatched. CDR1 and CDR2 (germline): SGHRS, YFSETQ. This CDR3 spans 15 amino acids. The CDR3 loop reads CASSSGQGKGYGYTF. CDR3 DNA: TGCGCCAGCAGCTCCGGACAGGGGAAAGGGTATGGCTACACCTTC.

This clonotype has more than one count but fewer than ten. The V call is TRBV5-1, the J call TRBJ1-6, with TRBD1 matching over 12 bases. From germline, CDR1 is SGHRS and CDR2 YFSETQ. The ends lost 4 bases at V and 0 bases at J; junction bases unmatched: 8. The CDR3 is 19 residues long. Here the CDR3 DNA reads TGCGCCAGCAGCCGCCGCCGGGGACAGGGGGCCTCCTATAATTCACCCCTCCACTTT. Protein sequence: CASSRRRGQGASYNSPLHF.

This chain links TRBV29-1 with TRBJ1-5; D possibly corresponds to TRBD1 (5 bases). V was shortened by 4 bases and J by 7 bases, with 11 bases between the two germline ends. The CDR3 is made up of 12 amino acids. Per germline, CDR1 SQVTM and CDR2 ANQGSEA. CDR3 sequence reads: CSVGQGQQPQHF. DNA for the CDR3: TGCAGCGTTGGCCAGGGCCAGCAGCCCCAGCATTTT.

The chain employs TRBV12-3 or TRBV12-4 and TRBJ1-5; the D is unclear. Trimming took 5 bases from V and 4 from J, leaving 12 bases between them. The CDR3 sequence is 14 residues long. This chain's CDR3 is CASSITQPNQPQHF. The CDR3, as DNA: TGTGCCAGCAGTATAACACAGCCTAATCAGCCCCAGCATTTT.

This clonotype was detected only a few times. This sequence joins TRBV7-9 and TRBJ1-1; the match to TRBD1 covers 7 bases. CDR1 and CDR2 (germline): SEHNR, FQNEAQ (reference sequence). V lost 1 base, J lost 11 bases, and 4 bases stayed unmatched. The CDR3 loop spans 12 amino acids. The CDR3 coding sequence is TGTGCCAGCAGCTTAGACAGGGGCAAGGCTTTCTTT. It translates to CASSLDRGKAFF. The full variable domain, completed using reference TRBV7-9 and TRBJ1-1, is DTGVSQNPRHKITKRGQNVTFRCDPISEHNRLYWYRQTLGQGPEFLTYFQNEAQLEKSRLLSDRFSAERPKGSFSTLEIQRTEQGDSAMYLCASSLDRGKAFFGQGTRLTVV.

This clonotype occurred a few times. The chain has TRBV9 and TRBJ2-2, with TRBD1 matching over 7 bases. This CDR3 has 14 residues. The V and J ends lost 6 bases and 7 bases, in that order; junction bases with no gene match: 9. Germline assignment: CDR1 SGDLS and CDR2 YYNGEE. CDR3 loop: CASTQGQISGELFF. In DNA, the CDR3 is TGTGCCAGCACCCAGGGACAGATCAGCGGGGAGCTGTTTTTT.

This clonotype was found a few times. This chain uses TRBV29-1 with TRBJ2-5; 10 bases fit TRBD2. CDR1 and CDR2 (germline): SQVTM, ANQGSEA. The trim removed 2 bases at V and 5 bases at J, leaving 5 bases unmatched. The CDR3 spans 14 residues. CDR3 sequence reads: CSVELAGVWETQYF. The CDR3 nucleotides read TGCAGCGTTGAACTAGCGGGAGTTTGGGAGACCCAGTACTTC.

This clonotype was seen a few times. J is TRBJ2-5 and V is TRBV12-3 or TRBV12-4; 9 bases map to TRBD1. The CDR3 has 18 residues. V was pared by 4 bases and J by 4 bases, with 16 bases of the junction left unmatched. CDR3 DNA sequence: TGTGCCAGCAGTTACCCGGGACAGGGTTCGACGGTGGGAGAGACCCAGTACTTC. Translating gives CASSYPGQGSTVGETQYF.